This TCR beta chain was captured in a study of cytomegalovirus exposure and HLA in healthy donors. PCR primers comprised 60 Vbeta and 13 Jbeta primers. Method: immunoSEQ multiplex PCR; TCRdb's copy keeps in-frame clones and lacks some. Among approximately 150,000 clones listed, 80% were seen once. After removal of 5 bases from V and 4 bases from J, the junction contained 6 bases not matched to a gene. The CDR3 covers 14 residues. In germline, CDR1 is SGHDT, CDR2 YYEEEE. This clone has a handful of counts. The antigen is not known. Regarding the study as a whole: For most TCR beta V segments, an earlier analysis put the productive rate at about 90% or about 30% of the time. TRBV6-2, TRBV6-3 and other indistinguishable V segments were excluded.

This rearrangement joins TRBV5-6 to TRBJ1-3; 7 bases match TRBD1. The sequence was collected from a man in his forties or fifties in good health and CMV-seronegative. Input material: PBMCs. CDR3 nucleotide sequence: TGTGCCAGCAGATCGCAGGGGGGAGGAAACACCATATATTTT. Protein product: CASRSQGGGNTIYF.